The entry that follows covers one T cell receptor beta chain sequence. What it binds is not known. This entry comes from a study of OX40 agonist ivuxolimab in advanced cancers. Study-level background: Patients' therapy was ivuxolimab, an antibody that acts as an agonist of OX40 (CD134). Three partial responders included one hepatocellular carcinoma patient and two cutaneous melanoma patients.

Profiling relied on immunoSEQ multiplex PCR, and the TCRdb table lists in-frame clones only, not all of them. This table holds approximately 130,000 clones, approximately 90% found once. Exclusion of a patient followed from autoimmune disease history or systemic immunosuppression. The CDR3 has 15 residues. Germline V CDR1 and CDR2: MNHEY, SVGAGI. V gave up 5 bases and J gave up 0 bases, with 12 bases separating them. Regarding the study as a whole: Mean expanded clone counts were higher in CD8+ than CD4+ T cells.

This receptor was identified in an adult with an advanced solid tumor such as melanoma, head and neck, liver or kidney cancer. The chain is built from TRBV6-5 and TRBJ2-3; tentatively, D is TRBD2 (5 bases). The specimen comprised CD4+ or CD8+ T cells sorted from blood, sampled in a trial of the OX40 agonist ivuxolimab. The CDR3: CASSPEGGSTDTQYF. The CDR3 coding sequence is TGTGCCAGCAGTCCCGAGGGCGGGAGCACAGATACGCAGTATTTT.